This TCR beta chain was observed in a study of blood T cell repertoires in COVID-19. Germline values: CDR1 SNHLY, CDR2 FYNNEI. The germline V and J ends were trimmed by 3 bases and 4 bases, with 7 bases remaining between them. The CDR3 covers 13 residues. Under the authors' procedure: It was from reference gene primer amplification that nucleated cell counts were estimated. Method: immunoSEQ multiplex PCR; TCRdb's copy keeps in-frame clones and lacks some. The V and J calls and clone size come from that table; D and trimming were worked out from the DNA. The sample holds around 250,000 clones; 70% to 90% are singletons and the top ten take 6.2%.

This chain joins TRBV2 and TRBJ1-5, with TRBD1 as a possible D gene (5 bases). The TCR sequence derives from a man aged 55 to 70 with acute or convalescent COVID-19. The material sequenced was peripheral blood. The DNA for the CDR3 is TGTGCCAGCAGTGATGACAGTAATCAGCCCCAGCATTTT. This gives the protein CASSDDSNQPQHF. Complete variable domain (other parts from reference TRBV2 and TRBJ1-5): EPEVTQTPSHQVTQMGQEVILRCVPISNHLYFYWYRQILGQKVEFLVSFYNNEISEKSEIFDDQFSVERPDGSNFTLKIRSTKLEDSAMYFCASSDDSNQPQHFGDGTRLSIL.